Each of the 19 T cell receptor beta chains below was sequenced from the same sample in a study of CD8 T cells in ankylosing spondylitis. In TCRdb, the 5' RACE reads were re-called with MiXCR into one record per CDR3 protein. This repertoire shows fewer than 150,000 distinct CDR3 sequences, approximately 7.4% found once; its top ten account for over 10%. Sequenced input: blood, either unsorted or a sorted T cell fraction (not recorded which). These receptor sequences come from a female donor with ankylosing spondylitis or in good health (not recorded which).

This clonotype was recorded at least ten times. J is TRBJ1-1 and V is TRBV4-3; D is possibly TRBD1 (5 bases). V was pared by 0 bases and J by 5 bases, with 16 bases between. The CDR3 has 16 residues. Germline-derived CDR1 and CDR2 are LGHNA and YSLEER. CDR3 DNA sequence: TGCGCCAGCAGCCAAGATGGTAGGGGTGAGAGAACTGAAGCTTTCTTT. As protein: CASSQDGRGERTEAFF.

There are many counts of this clonotype. The V gene is TRBV20-1, the J gene TRBJ2-1; 8 bases map to TRBD1. The CDR3 spans 14 residues. The germline V gene encodes CDR1 DFQATT and CDR2 SNEGSKA (reference sequence). Trimming removed 5 bases from V and 1 base from J; junction bases left unmatched: 4. The CDR3 loop reads CSAADRESYNEQFF. CDR3 coding DNA: TGCAGTGCTGCGGACAGGGAATCCTACAATGAGCAGTTCTTC.

V gene TRBV7-6 combines with J gene TRBJ2-2; the D is unclear. This CDR3 is 12 amino acids long. Germline CDR1 reads SGHVS; CDR2 reads FNYEAQ. Trimming removed 6 bases at V and 8 bases at J, with 10 bases between. The CDR3 nucleotides are TGTGCCAGCAGTCACAGATCAGGGGAGCTGTTTTTT. Translation: CASSHRSGELFF.

This clonotype was observed many times. The V and J genes are TRBV7-9 and TRBJ2-3; possibly TRBD1 or TRBD2 for D (6 bases each). In germline, CDR1 is SEHNR, CDR2 FQNEAQ (reference sequence). This CDR3 is built from 12 residues. CDR3 sequence: CAGGRSTDTQYF. CDR3 in DNA: TGTGCAGGGGGGAGGAGCACAGATACGCAGTATTTT.

There are many counts of this clonotype. The chain employs TRBV5-1 and TRBJ1-1, with D maybe TRBD1 (5 bases). CDR1 SGHRS and CDR2 YFSETQ come from the germline V gene. V dropped 3 bases and J dropped 4 bases, with 16 bases sitting between them. CDR3 length: 15 amino acids. CDR3 amino acids: CASSSDGGARTEAFF. The DNA for the CDR3 is TGCGCCAGCAGCTCGGACGGGGGAGCGCGCACTGAAGCTTTCTTT.

This clonotype was recorded at least ten times. The chain combines TRBV12-3 or TRBV12-4 with TRBJ1-1, with no clear D. CDR3 size: 15 residues. The V end was cut by 6 bases, the J end by 0 bases, with 14 bases between. This CDR3 is CASSPLGFMNTEAFF. The CDR3 nucleotides are TGTGCCAGCAGCCCCCTGGGGTTCATGAACACTGAAGCTTTCTTT.

This clonotype occurred many times. This chain connects TRBV12-3 or TRBV12-4 to TRBJ1-5; TRBD1 is a possible D gene (5 bases). The CDR3 runs 14 residues. Trimming pared 1 base from V and 6 bases from J, leaving 10 bases between. The CDR3 DNA sequence: TGTGCCAGCAGTTTAGAACAGGTGGGTCAGCCCCAGCATTTT. Its protein product is CASSLEQVGQPQHF.

This clonotype was detected ten times or more. The chain joins TRBV4-3 to TRBJ1-5; D call uncertain. CDR3 length equals 16 residues. Trimming stripped 0 bases from V and 0 bases from J, with 9 bases between. Germline V lookup: CDR1 LGHNA, CDR2 YSLEER. Here the CDR3 DNA reads TGCGCCAGCAGCCAAGAAAGGCTCAGTAGCAATCAGCCCCAGCATTTT. Encoded protein: CASSQERLSSNQPQHF.

Ten or more counts support this clonotype. This chain joins TRBV20-1 and TRBJ2-7; D is unresolved. The CDR3 sequence is 12 residues long. The germline CDR1 and CDR2 sequences are DFQATT and SNEGSKA (reference sequence). V lost 3 bases, J lost 2 bases, and 8 bases lay in between. CDR3 DNA sequence: TGCAGTGCTAGTTCCGAAACCTACGAGCAGTACTTC. Translating it yields CSASSETYEQYF.

Notes on this clonotype: A much larger clonotype is one base distant, so this may be a read error. This sequence joins TRBV27 and TRBJ1-2, with 7 positions matching TRBD1. The CDR3 extends over 15 amino acids. Germline V CDR1 and CDR2: MNHEY, SMNVEV (reference sequence). CDR3 sequence: CVSSPDRAKNYGYTF. In DNA, the CDR3 is TGTGTCAGCAGTCCAGACAGGGCTAAAAACTATGGCTACACCTTC.

This clonotype is medium-sized within its sample. V and J are TRBV4-1 and TRBJ1-1, with D possibly TRBD1 on 6 matching bases. Between the trimmed V and J ends, which lost 4 bases and 6 bases, there was a span of 12 bases. This CDR3 region has 13 residues. CDR1 and CDR2 from the germline V gene are MGHRA and YSYEKL. CDR3 protein: CASSPGTSPEAFF. The CDR3 DNA reads TGCGCCAGCAGCCCAGGGACATCCCCTGAAGCTTTCTTT.

This clonotype was found many times. The J gene is TRBJ2-2, the V gene TRBV27, with 10 bases fitting TRBD1. The J segment lost 5 bases and the V segment lost 6 bases, leaving 3 bases of the junction unmatched. This CDR3 spans 14 amino acids. CDR1 and CDR2 from the germline V gene are MNHEY and SMNVEV (reference sequence). The CDR3: CASSQGQGTGELFF. The CDR3 DNA reads as TGTGCCAGCAGCCAGGGACAGGGGACCGGGGAGCTGTTTTTT.

The sample holds a few counts of this clonotype. The genes are TRBV30 and TRBJ1-2, with D possibly matching TRBD1 (5 bases). The CDR3 is made up of 18 amino acids. Trimming removed 3 bases from V and 4 bases from J, with 27 bases in between. The V gene's germline CDR1 is GTSNPN and CDR2 SVGIG (reference sequence). The CDR3 DNA reads TGTGCCTGGAGAGGTCAGGGTAGTTCTGACGGAATTCGCTATGGCTACACCTTC. Its protein product is CAWRGQGSSDGIRYGYTF. The full variable domain, rest sourced from reference TRBV30 and TRBJ1-2, is SQTIHQWPATLVQPVGSPLSLECTVEGTSNPNLYWYRQAAGRGLQLLFYSVGIGQISSEVPQNLSASRPQDRQFILSSKKLLLSDSGFYLCAWRGQGSSDGIRYGYTFGSGTRLTVV.

This clonotype was counted at least ten times. The chain has TRBV5-1 and TRBJ1-1; D ambiguous. V was pared by 0 bases and J by 7 bases, with 7 bases between. This CDR3 contains 12 residues. CDR1 and CDR2 from the germline V gene are SGHRS and YFSETQ. The CDR3 bases are TGCGCCAGCAGCTTGGCGGAGGGTGAAGCTTTCTTT. This codes for CASSLAEGEAFF.

This clonotype was counted many times. V is TRBV7-2 and J is TRBJ1-1, with D unclear. CDR1 and CDR2 from the germline V gene are SGHTA and FQGNSA. Deletions cut 0 bases from V and 9 bases from J, with 8 bases between. The CDR3 loop spans 12 amino acids. The CDR3 coding sequence is TGTGCCAGCAGCTTAGCTGAGAGTAAAGCTTTCTTT. This sequence encodes CASSLAESKAFF.

This clonotype showed up many times. This rearrangement joins TRBV4-3 to TRBJ2-2; D may match TRBD1 or TRBD2 (5 bases each). V lost 0 bases to trimming and J lost 3 bases, with 14 bases between them. Germline-derived CDR1 and CDR2 are LGHNA and YSLEER. This CDR3 has 17 residues. Here the CDR3 DNA reads TGCGCCAGCAGCCAAGATAGGGACGGCTACTACACCGGGGAGCTGTTTTTT. This sequence encodes CASSQDRDGYYTGELFF.

The rearrangement uses TRBV4-3 and TRBJ2-1; 7 positions match TRBD1. The CDR3 sequence is 17 residues long. The germline CDR1 and CDR2 sequences are LGHNA and YSLEER. Trimming removed 3 bases from V and 5 bases from J; junction bases left unmatched: 13. DNA of the CDR3: TGCGCCAGCAGCCACCCGACAGGGACCGCTCGGGACAATGAGCAGTTCTTC. Translating it yields CASSHPTGTARDNEQFF.

This clonotype was counted at least ten times. The chain recombines TRBV5-1 with TRBJ2-3; D is unclear. The germline gives CDR1 SGHRS, CDR2 YFSETQ. The CDR3 totals 12 residues. Trimming left V 0 bases short and J 9 bases short, with 8 bases between. Here the CDR3 reads CASSLDLQTQYF. The CDR3 DNA sequence: TGCGCCAGCAGCTTGGACTTGCAGACGCAGTATTTT.

This clonotype was detected many times. V usage is TRBV20-1 and J usage is TRBJ2-5; possible D gene TRBD1, 5 bases. Trimming removed 0 bases from V and 1 base from J, with 12 bases in between. Germline loops: CDR1 DFQATT, CDR2 SNEGSKA (reference sequence). This CDR3 contains 15 residues. CDR3 DNA: TGCAGTGCTAGAGATCTTTTAGACAGCCAAGAGACCCAGTACTTC. Translated: CSARDLLDSQETQYF.